The 31 T cell receptor beta chains below come from one sample, sequenced in a study of T cell repertoires in ileal Crohn's disease (dated by TCRdb to between 2018 and 2021). The library was built by means of the immunoSEQ multiplex PCR assay. In TCRdb, the immuneACCESS table is reduced to in-frame sequences with V and J assigned. These tables do not hold every clone; where another copy was compared, an unresolved V gene accounts for under half, and the others remain unexplained. Recorded for this sample are thousands of clones; approximately 84% of them occurred a single time. 7% of the sample belongs to the ten largest clones. Sequenced input: ileal tissue. These receptors were obtained from an adult with Crohn's disease.

The chain uses TRBV27 and TRBJ2-5; the D is unclear. Germline values: CDR1 MNHEY, CDR2 SMNVEV (reference sequence). The CDR3 is 11 residues long. This CDR3 reads CAELYQETQYF. The CDR3 region has the DNA TGTGCGGAGTTGTACCAAGAGACCCAGTACTTC.

Written as DNA, the CDR3 is TGTGCCAGCAACCCGGATGGGGAGGAGCAGTACTTC. Translation: CASNPDGEEQYF. This chain links TRBV28 with TRBJ2-7; perhaps TRBD2 as D (5 bases). Germline CDR1 is MDHEN and CDR2 is SYDVKM. The CDR3 extends over 12 amino acids. V lost 7 bases and J 7 bases, leaving 14 bases between the germline ends.

The chain employs TRBV7-2 and TRBJ2-7; D remains unclear. Germline values: CDR1 SGHTA, CDR2 FQGNSA. This CDR3 has 11 residues. Deletions cut 3 bases from V and 6 bases from J, with 6 bases between. CDR3 bases: TGTGCCAGCAGCTTCGGTACCGAGCAGTACTTC. Its translation: CASSFGTEQYF.

The rearrangement uses TRBV6-6 and TRBJ2-7; D remains ambiguous. Trimming pared 5 bases from V and 2 bases from J, leaving 10 bases between. This CDR3 has 13 amino acids. Germline CDR1 MNHNY, CDR2 SVGAGI (reference sequence). The CDR3 sequence is CASSPGSAYEQYF. CDR3 in DNA: TGTGCCAGCAGTCCTGGGTCTGCCTACGAGCAGTACTTC.

The chain employs TRBV19 and TRBJ2-1; D is uncertain. This CDR3 comprises 14 residues. Germline V gene lookup returns CDR1 LNHDA and CDR2 SQIVND (reference sequence). The V and J ends lost 4 bases and 5 bases respectively, with 12 bases between them. The CDR3 loop is CASSTGRLDNEQFF. Written as DNA, the CDR3 is TGTGCCAGTAGTACGGGCAGGCTGGACAATGAGCAGTTCTTC.

The table lists this clone with a few counts. The chain links TRBV7-4 to TRBJ1-2; the D is unclear. V dropped 6 bases and J dropped 4 bases, with 12 bases sitting between them. CDR1 SGHVT and CDR2 SQSDAQ come from the germline V gene. The CDR3 is 13 amino acids. DNA of the CDR3: TGTGCCAGCAGGGGCGAGGTTCGCTATGGCTACACCTTC. It is translated as CASRGEVRYGYTF.

This chain links TRBV9 with TRBJ1-4, with 8 bases lining up with TRBD1. CDR1 and CDR2 from the germline V gene are SGDLS and YYNGEE. V shed 3 bases and J 0 bases; nucleotides not matched to a gene: 4. The CDR3 covers 16 residues. CDR3 sequence (DNA): TGTGCCAGCAGCGCCCGACAGGGGACAACTAATGAAAAACTGTTTTTT. Amino acid sequence: CASSARQGTTNEKLFF.

This chain connects TRBV5-1 to TRBJ1-1; 10 bases line up with TRBD1. V shed 5 bases, J shed 5 bases, and the junction held 9 bases outside the gene matches. The CDR3 consists of 15 residues. In germline, CDR1 is SGHRS, CDR2 YFSETQ. This CDR3 reads CASSSATGGFTEAFF. The CDR3 nucleotides are TGCGCCAGCAGTTCTGCGACAGGGGGCTTTACTGAAGCTTTCTTT.

This chain connects TRBV5-1 to TRBJ2-6; D call uncertain. Germline V gene sequence: CDR1 SGHRS, CDR2 YFSETQ. CDR3 length: 15 amino acids. Trimming pared 4 bases from V and 0 bases from J, leaving 8 bases between. DNA for the CDR3: TGCGCCAGCAGCATCAGGCGCTCTGGGGCCAACGTCCTGACTTTC. Amino acid sequence: CASSIRRSGANVLTF.

The chain uses TRBV7-8 and TRBJ2-1; the match to TRBD2 covers 11 bases. CDR3 length: 16 amino acids. Germline V gene lookup returns CDR1 SGHVS and CDR2 FQNEAQ. After removal of 1 base from V and 8 bases from J, the junction contained 7 bases not matched to a gene. This CDR3 is CASSLETSGKIHEQFF. CDR3 bases: TGTGCCAGCAGCTTAGAGACTAGCGGGAAGATCCATGAGCAGTTCTTC.

This clone was seen a handful of times. CDR3 in DNA: TGTGCCAGCAGTTTGGGGCACACCGGGGAGCTGTTTTTT. Protein: CASSLGHTGELFF. This chain links TRBV25-1 with TRBJ2-2; D might be TRBD1 (5 bases). Trimming pared 5 bases from V and 3 bases from J, leaving 7 bases between. This CDR3 region has 13 residues. Per germline, CDR1 MGHDK and CDR2 SYGVNS.

This chain links TRBV2 with TRBJ2-7; 9 bases align to TRBD1. CDR1 SNHLY and CDR2 FYNNEI come from the germline V gene. The CDR3 has 15 amino acids. V was clipped by 2 bases and J by 2 bases; unmatched bases: 4. CDR3 in amino acids: CASSEQGQGPYEQYF. The DNA for the CDR3 is TGTGCCAGCAGTGAACAGGGACAGGGACCCTACGAGCAGTACTTC.

The V gene is TRBV12-5, the J gene TRBJ2-2; 9 bases agree with TRBD1. Trimming removed 0 bases from V and 14 bases from J; junction bases left unmatched: 10. The CDR3 length is 15 residues. In germline, CDR1 is LGHNT, CDR2 FRNRAP. DNA of the CDR3: TGTGCTAGTGGTTTGGTACGCACAGGGGGCGCATCTCTGTTTTTT. It is translated as CASGLVRTGGASLFF.

The rearrangement joins TRBV7-2 to TRBJ2-1; 8 nucleotides match TRBD2. CDR3 size: 15 residues. In germline, CDR1 is SGHTA, CDR2 FQGNSA. V was clipped by 1 base and J by 4 bases; unmatched bases: 3. The CDR3: CASSLELAAYNEQFF. The CDR3 DNA sequence: TGTGCCAGCAGCTTAGAACTAGCGGCATACAATGAGCAGTTCTTC. Complete variable domain (other parts from reference TRBV7-2 and TRBJ2-1): GAGVSQSPSNKVTEKGKDVELRCDPISGHTALYWYRQSLGQGLEFLIYFQGNSAPDKSGLPSDRFSAERTGGSVSTLTIQRTQQEDSAVYLCASSLELAAYNEQFFGPGTRLTVL.

The chain combines TRBV11-2 with TRBJ2-3; 10 nucleotides line up with TRBD2. CDR3 length: 19 residues. V was clipped by 2 bases and J by 0 bases; unmatched bases: 11. CDR1 SGHAT and CDR2 FQNNGV come from the germline V gene. DNA of the CDR3: TGTGCCAGCAGCTTACACGGCGAACTAGCGGGGTTTAGCACAGATACGCAGTATTTT. Translation: CASSLHGELAGFSTDTQYF. Full variable domain (remainder filled in from reference TRBV11-2 and TRBJ2-3): EAGVAQSPRYKIIEKRQSVAFWCNPISGHATLYWYQQILGQGPKLLIQFQNNGVVDDSQLPKDRFSAERLKGVDSTLKIQPAKLEDSAVYLCASSLHGELAGFSTDTQYFGPGTRLTVL.

The chain employs TRBV5-4 and TRBJ2-1, with TRBD1 identical over 11 bases. This CDR3 has 15 amino acids. From germline, CDR1 is SGHNT and CDR2 YYREEE (reference sequence). The J segment lost 9 bases and the V segment lost 4 bases, leaving 9 bases of the junction unmatched. The CDR3 spells CASSPDGQGAREQFF. Written as DNA, the CDR3 is TGTGCCAGCAGCCCAGATGGACAGGGGGCGCGTGAGCAGTTCTTC.

The J gene is TRBJ2-2, the V gene TRBV19, with D possibly being TRBD2 (6 bases). Germline values: CDR1 LNHDA, CDR2 SQIVND (reference sequence). The CDR3 length is 14 residues. Trimming took 1 base from V and 5 from J, leaving 8 bases between them. CDR3 sequence reads: CASSIVEGTGELFF. CDR3 in DNA: TGTGCCAGTAGTATAGTGGAGGGTACCGGGGAGCTGTTTTTT.

V gene TRBV5-1 combines with J gene TRBJ1-1; the D is unclear. This CDR3 is built from 15 residues. Trimming pared 4 bases from V and 0 bases from J, leaving 13 bases between. Germline lookup yields CDR1 SGHRS and CDR2 YFSETQ. In nucleotides, the CDR3 is TGCGCCAGCAGCCCGAATCCCGACATGAACACTGAAGCTTTCTTT. Translation: CASSPNPDMNTEAFF.

The chain recombines TRBV28 with TRBJ2-5; D unresolved. This CDR3 region has 14 residues. CDR1 and CDR2 from the germline V gene are MDHEN and SYDVKM. Trimming took 5 bases from V and 5 from J, leaving 15 bases between them. CDR3 nucleotide sequence: TGTGCCAGCAGTGATCCCGGTAGGACGGAGACCCAGTACTTC. Protein sequence: CASSDPGRTETQYF.

The J gene is TRBJ1-2, the V gene TRBV5-5; D unclear. CDR1 and CDR2 (germline): SGHKS, YYEKEE (reference sequence). The length of the CDR3 is 12 residues. Trimming removed 3 bases from V and 6 bases from J, with 9 bases in between. The CDR3 DNA follows: TGTGCCAGCAGCTCACGCGGGGATGGCTACACCTTC. Residues: CASSSRGDGYTF.

The chain couples TRBV6-5 to TRBJ2-7, with a weak D call TRBD1 (5 bases). Trimming took 4 bases from V and 0 from J, leaving 10 bases between them. There are 14 residues in the CDR3. Germline loops: CDR1 MNHEY, CDR2 SVGAGI. The CDR3 is CASSSMDISYEQYF. In nucleotides, the CDR3 is TGTGCCAGCAGTTCCATGGACATCTCCTACGAGCAGTACTTC.

The chain couples TRBV2 to TRBJ2-5; D remains ambiguous. V lost 10 bases to trimming and J lost 1 base, with 4 bases between them. The length of the CDR3 is 10 residues. CDR1 is SNHLY, CDR2 FYNNEI, per germline. The CDR3 DNA reads as TGTGCCACCTTCCAAGAGACCCAGTACTTC. This translates into CATFQETQYF.

The rearrangement uses TRBV5-1 and TRBJ2-7; 11 bases match TRBD2. Germline CDR1 SGHRS, CDR2 YFSETQ. CDR3 length: 15 amino acids. After removal of 3 bases from V and 7 bases from J, the junction contained 9 bases not matched to a gene. The CDR3: CASSSGSSGRSEQYF. CDR3 bases: TGCGCCAGCAGCTCCGGCTCTAGCGGGAGGAGTGAGCAGTACTTC. The complete variable domain, with remaining parts taken from reference TRBV5-1 and TRBJ2-7, reads KAGVTQTPRYLIKTRGQQVTLSCSPISGHRSVSWYQQTPGQGLQFLFEYFSETQRNKGNFPGRFSGRQFSNSRSEMNVSTLELGDSALYLCASSSGSSGRSEQYFGPGTRLTVT.

This clone has only one observation. This chain uses TRBV18 with TRBJ1-6, with D unclear. The CDR3 runs 16 residues. Germline V gives CDR1 KGHSH, CDR2 LQKENI. V was cut by 1 base and J by 5 bases, with 12 bases left in between. Here the CDR3 reads CASSPLGGGDNSPLHF. The CDR3 coding sequence is TGTGCCAGCTCACCACTAGGCGGCGGCGATAATTCACCCCTCCACTTT.

The V and J genes are TRBV2 and TRBJ1-2, with 11 bases aligning to TRBD1. The CDR3 spans 14 residues. Looked up from germline, CDR1 is SNHLY and CDR2 is FYNNEI. With V trimmed by 6 bases and J by 8 bases, 8 bases remained unmatched. The chain's CDR3 is CASSLGQGARGYTF. The CDR3 DNA reads TGTGCCAGCAGCCTCGGACAGGGGGCGCGGGGCTACACCTTC. Variable domain in full (rest from reference TRBV2 and TRBJ1-2): EPEVTQTPSHQVTQMGQEVILRCVPISNHLYFYWYRQILGQKVEFLVSFYNNEISEKSEIFDDQFSVERPDGSNFTLKIRSTKLEDSAMYFCASSLGQGARGYTFGSGTRLTVV.

The rearrangement uses TRBV5-5 and TRBJ2-6; D perhaps matches TRBD1 (5 bases). The CDR3 is made up of 19 amino acids. Germline V lookup: CDR1 SGHKS, CDR2 YYEKEE (reference sequence). V lost 4 bases and J lost 3, with 23 bases in between. CDR3 bases: TGTGCCAGCAGCCCGACTCCAGGCGTGGGCCAGGGTGGGGCCAACGTCCTGACTTTC. This sequence encodes CASSPTPGVGQGGANVLTF. Full variable domain (outside the CDR3, taken from reference TRBV5-5 and TRBJ2-6): DAGVTQSPTHLIKTRGQQVTLRCSPISGHKSVSWYQQVLGQGPQFIFQYYEKEERGRGNFPDRFSARQFPNYSSELNVNALLLGDSALYLCASSPTPGVGQGGANVLTFGAGSRLTVL.

V and J are TRBV2 and TRBJ2-3; 12 nucleotides agree with TRBD1. Germline trimming cut 6 bases from V and 7 bases from J; bases unmatched to any gene: 5. Germline V gene lookup returns CDR1 SNHLY and CDR2 FYNNEI. CDR3 length: 14 residues. CDR3 in amino acids: CASSPGTGGHTQYF. DNA of the CDR3: TGTGCCAGCAGCCCCGGGACAGGGGGCCATACGCAGTATTTT.

V usage is TRBV5-1 and J usage is TRBJ2-2, with D possibly TRBD1 on 6 matching bases. This CDR3 has 15 amino acids. With 4 bases removed from V and 1 base from J, the gap between germline ends came to 11 bases. Germline V CDR1 and CDR2: SGHRS, YFSETQ. The CDR3 region is CASSPGHLNTGELFF. The CDR3 nucleotides read TGCGCCAGCAGCCCGGGACACTTGAACACCGGGGAGCTGTTTTTT.

CDR3 amino acids: CAINELAGGPNEQFF. For the CDR3, the DNA is TGTGCCATCAACGAACTAGCGGGAGGGCCCAATGAGCAGTTCTTC. The chain links TRBV10-3 to TRBJ2-1; TRBD2 agrees at 13 bases. V trimming: 7 bases; J trimming: 6 bases; junction bases outside the gene matches: 6. The CDR3 spans 15 residues. Germline V gene lookup returns CDR1 ENHRY and CDR2 SYGVKD.

CDR3 bases: TGTGCCAGCATCCTACGACTTGCAACTAATGAAAAACTGTTTTTT. Its translation is CASILRLATNEKLFF. The V and J genes are TRBV2 and TRBJ1-4, with D unresolved. Germline CDR1 is SNHLY and CDR2 is FYNNEI. This CDR3 has 15 amino acids. Between the trimmed V and J ends, which lost 7 bases and 0 bases, there was a span of 12 bases.

The genes are TRBV5-4 and TRBJ2-5; the match to TRBD1 covers 9 bases. V gave up 1 base and J gave up 2 bases; unmatched junction bases: 6. The CDR3 sequence is 16 residues long. Germline-derived CDR1 and CDR2 are SGHNT and YYREEE (reference sequence). CDR3 amino acids: CASSLSAGQGQETQYF. CDR3 DNA sequence: TGTGCCAGCAGCTTGTCCGCGGGACAGGGACAAGAGACCCAGTACTTC. The whole variable domain, filled in from reference TRBV5-4 and TRBJ2-5, reads ETGVTQSPTHLIKTRGQQVTLRCSSQSGHNTVSWYQQALGQGPQFIFQYYREEENGRGNFPPRFSGLQFPNYSSELNVNALELDDSALYLCASSLSAGQGQETQYFGPGTRLLVL.